Presented here are 15 T cell receptor beta chains from one specimen sequenced in a study of blood T cell repertoires in COVID-19 (dated by TCRdb to 2020 to 2022). Library method: the immunoSEQ multiplex PCR assay. Entries here come from immuneACCESS through TCRdb and include only in-frame sequences with V and J called. Some clones fail to appear in such tables; in the studies checked, an unresolved V gene covers under half of the shortfall, and the cause of the remainder is unknown. The sample table records roughly 380,000 clones; 88% of these occur just once. Over 0.9% of the sample is taken by the ten largest. Sample: PBMCs or T cells enriched from blood (not recorded which). The receptors come from a woman younger than 45 who had been exposed to COVID-19.

The rearrangement joins TRBV5-6 to TRBJ1-1; no clear D. The V and J ends lost 4 bases and 5 bases respectively, with 18 bases between them. This CDR3 region has 15 residues. Per germline, CDR1 SGHDT and CDR2 YYEEEE. Here the CDR3 reads CASSKNGERRTEAFF. The CDR3, as DNA: TGTGCCAGCAGCAAAAACGGGGAAAGGAGAACTGAAGCTTTCTTT.

The chain couples TRBV6-5 to TRBJ1-6; D gene unclear. V lost 0 bases, J lost 7 bases, and 13 bases lay in between. The CDR3 totals 16 residues. Germline CDR1 reads MNHEY; CDR2 reads SVGAGI. This CDR3 is CASSYSSGVHNSPLHF. The CDR3 DNA sequence: TGTGCCAGCAGTTACTCGAGCGGGGTGCACAATTCACCCCTCCACTTT.

This clone showed up just a few times. The chain employs TRBV6-5 and TRBJ1-2; D may be TRBD1 (6 bases). Germline assignment: CDR1 MNHEY and CDR2 SVGAGI. The CDR3 has 13 amino acids. V lost 2 bases and J 7 bases, leaving 11 bases between the germline ends. CDR3 amino acids: CASSYTGIGGYTF. The CDR3 coding sequence is TGTGCCAGCAGTTACACAGGGATCGGTGGCTACACCTTC.

The chain carries TRBV19 and TRBJ1-4; a possible D gene is TRBD1 (5 bases). Germline-derived CDR1 and CDR2 are LNHDA and SQIVND (reference sequence). Trimming left V 5 bases short and J 8 bases short, with 18 bases between. CDR3 length: 15 amino acids. The CDR3: CASSPGEGPREKLFF. CDR3 coding DNA: TGTGCCAGTAGTCCTGGGGAGGGACCTAGAGAAAAACTGTTTTTT.

The chain couples TRBV2 to TRBJ2-3; perhaps TRBD2 as D (6 bases). CDR1 and CDR2 from the germline V gene are SNHLY and FYNNEI. V lost 2 bases and J lost 0, with 9 bases in between. CDR3 size: 15 residues. Written as DNA, the CDR3 is TGTGCCAGCAGTGAACTGGGGGGAAGCACAGATACGCAGTATTTT. This translates into CASSELGGSTDTQYF.

CDR3 in amino acids: CSARTDLNSNQPQHF. The DNA of the CDR3 is TGCAGCGCCAGGACAGACTTGAATAGCAATCAGCCCCAGCATTTT. The genes are TRBV29-1 and TRBJ1-5; D may be TRBD1 (6 bases). Per the germline V gene, CDR1 is SQVTM and CDR2 is ANQGSEA. Trimming stripped 7 bases from V and 0 bases from J, with 16 bases between. This CDR3 comprises 15 residues.

The rearrangement joins TRBV29-1 to TRBJ2-5; the D gene is possibly TRBD1 (6 bases). The ends were cut back, 8 bases at V and 2 bases at J, with 12 bases in the middle. CDR1 and CDR2 from the germline V gene are SQVTM and ANQGSEA. The CDR3 covers 12 residues. The CDR3 sequence is CSTTQGQETQYF. In DNA form, the CDR3 reads TGCAGCACCACACAGGGACAAGAGACCCAGTACTTC. The full variable domain, with the rest looked up from reference TRBV29-1 and TRBJ2-5, is SAVISQKPSRDICQRGTSLTIQCQVDSQVTMMFWYRQQPGQSLTLIATANQGSEATYESGFVIDKFPISRPNLTFSTLTVSNMSPEDSSIYLCSTTQGQETQYFGPGTRLLVL.

This chain links TRBV7-8 with TRBJ2-3; perhaps TRBD2 as D (5 bases). V was clipped by 7 bases and J by 6 bases, with 11 bases between them. CDR3 length: 12 residues. Germline values: CDR1 SGHVS, CDR2 FQNEAQ. The CDR3 loop reads CASTRTVDTQYF. The CDR3 nucleotides are TGTGCCAGCACCCGGACTGTGGATACGCAGTATTTT.

The chain uses TRBV7-8 and TRBJ2-7; 9 bases line up with TRBD1. The CDR3 has 15 residues. Germline lookup yields CDR1 SGHVS and CDR2 FQNEAQ. The V gene end was trimmed by 5 bases and the J gene end by 1 base; junction bases not matched to a gene: 6. The chain's CDR3 is CASSTHGTGSYEQYF. In nucleotides, the CDR3 is TGTGCCAGCAGCACCCACGGGACAGGGTCCTACGAGCAGTACTTC.

The chain joins TRBV7-9 to TRBJ2-4, with 9 positions matching TRBD1. This CDR3 has 16 amino acids. Germline CDR1 is SEHNR and CDR2 is FQNEAQ (reference sequence). Losses at the gene ends were 5 bases for V and 1 base for J; bases not matched to a gene: 6. The CDR3 coding sequence is TGTGCCAGCAGCATACGGACAGGGGATGCCAAAAACATTCAGTACTTC. Amino acid sequence: CASSIRTGDAKNIQYF.

The chain employs TRBV28 and TRBJ1-6, with 8 bases that match TRBD1. V dropped 6 bases and J dropped 9; count of bases not matched to a gene: 10. This CDR3 contains 15 residues. The germline gives CDR1 MDHEN, CDR2 SYDVKM. The CDR3 DNA reads TGTGCCAGCAGCCCGACAGGGGCCGGGGGTTCACCCCTCCACTTT. Translation: CASSPTGAGGSPLHF.

The chain joins TRBV7-9 to TRBJ2-7; 8 bases are shared with TRBD2. The CDR3 covers 15 residues. Trimming took 5 bases from V and 6 from J; bases not matched to a gene: 12. Germline loops: CDR1 SEHNR, CDR2 FQNEAQ (reference sequence). DNA for the CDR3: TGTGCCAGCAGCCCGCCCAGCGGGAGAGGACGCGAGCAGTACTTC. This gives the protein CASSPPSGRGREQYF.

V and J are TRBV5-1 and TRBJ2-2; D perhaps matches TRBD1 (6 bases). There are 17 residues in the CDR3. Germline values: CDR1 SGHRS, CDR2 YFSETQ. The V gene lost 1 base and the J gene lost 4 bases, with 17 bases spanning the gap. The CDR3 region is CASSLLTQGFGTGELFF. CDR3 nucleotide sequence: TGCGCCAGCAGCTTGTTAACGCAGGGGTTCGGCACCGGGGAGCTGTTTTTT. The full variable domain, completed using reference TRBV5-1 and TRBJ2-2, is KAGVTQTPRYLIKTRGQQVTLSCSPISGHRSVSWYQQTPGQGLQFLFEYFSETQRNKGNFPGRFSGRQFSNSRSEMNVSTLELGDSALYLCASSLLTQGFGTGELFFGEGSRLTVL.

CDR3 residues: CAWRPLTGRSPLHF. The CDR3 DNA is TGTGCCTGGAGACCCCTGACAGGGCGGTCACCCCTCCACTTT. The chain carries TRBV30 and TRBJ1-6; 7 bases fit TRBD1. V dropped 3 bases and J dropped 10; count of bases not matched to a gene: 9. CDR3 length: 14 residues. Germline CDR1 is GTSNPN and CDR2 is SVGIG (reference sequence).

This clone was detected only once. The chain carries TRBV5-8 and TRBJ1-2; 9 positions agree with TRBD1. V shed 4 bases and J 8 bases; nucleotides not matched to a gene: 6. CDR3 length equals 13 residues. The germline V gene has CDR1 SGHTS and CDR2 YDEGEE. The CDR3 protein is CASSRDRAGGYTF. As DNA, the CDR3 is TGTGCCAGCAGCCGGGACAGGGCGGGGGGCTACACCTTC.